The present T cell receptor (beta chain) was sequenced within a study of cytomegalovirus exposure and HLA in healthy donors. The PCR was carried out with 60 Vbeta primers and 13 Jbeta primers. TCRdb keeps only in-frame clones here, not all; method: immunoSEQ multiplex PCR. The sample's table shows 95,000 to 150,000 clones. Deletions cut 0 bases from V and 0 bases from J, with 20 bases between. CDR1 and CDR2 from the germline V gene are SGHTA and FQGNSA. The CDR3 consists of 19 residues. This clonotype was obtained from a man aged 30 to 39 in good health and CMV-seronegative. Sequencing was performed on PBMCs. The gene calls are TRBV7-2 and TRBJ1-2, with D maybe TRBD1 (6 bases). CDR3 in amino acids: CASSLATYLEDSANYGYTF. The CDR3 nucleotides read TGTGCCAGCAGCTTAGCGACCTACCTCGAGGACAGCGCTAACTATGGCTACACCTTC.